Listed below are T cell receptor beta chains from one sample, sequenced in a study of Graves' ophthalmopathy and Graves' hyperthyroidism. MiXCR was run by TCRdb on the multiplex PCR reads, yielding one entry per CDR3 protein. Among about 1.1 million distinct CDR3 sequences listed, roughly 35% were seen once. The source material was peripheral blood or thyroid tissue (not recorded which). The receptors shown here come from an adult man with Graves' hyperthyroidism. Each CDR3 is given with its conserved first and last residue. The order of the fields is CDR3 length, clone size, J gene, V gene, D gene, CDR3 DNA, CDR3 protein. The D gene is left open where the match is weak. Clone size is not always given. Where it is, it says once, few, many or a class for expanded clones.

14,many,TRBJ1-2,TRBV5-1,TRBD1,TGCGCCAGCAGCTTGGGGGACAGTAACTATGGCTACACCTTC,CASSLGDSNYGYTF
16,few,TRBJ2-2,TRBV20-1,TRBD2,TGCAGTGCTAGAGATATGGGGGAGGGCCGCACCGGGGAGCTGTTTTTT,CSARDMGEGRTGELFF
16,many,TRBJ2-7,TRBV11-2,TRBD2,TGTGCCAGCAGCTATAAGCCCGGGACTAGCGGGAGCGAGCAGTACTTC,CASSYKPGTSGSEQYF
12,NA,TRBJ1-1,TRBV10-2,NA,TGCGCCAGCAGTGAGTCACTGATTGAAGCTTTCTTT,CASSESLIEAFF
14,NA,TRBJ1-1,TRBV10-2,NA,TGTGCCAGCAGTTACAAGGGAACTCACACTGAAGCTTTCTTT,CASSYKGTHTEAFF
16,few,TRBJ1-6,TRBV20-1,NA,TGCAGTGCTAGAGATTTAGCGGTCTCCTATAATTCACCCCTCCACTTT,CSARDLAVSYNSPLHF
15,few,TRBJ2-2,TRBV6-6,TRBD2,TGTGCCAGCAGTTACCGACTAGCGTTCGCCGGGGAGCTGTTTTTT,CASSYRLAFAGELFF
15,NA,TRBJ2-7,TRBV12-3/TRBV12-4,NA,TGTGCCAGCAGTTTGGGGCTAGCGCCAATCTACGAGCAGTACTTC,CASSLGLAPIYEQYF
17,many,TRBJ2-5,TRBV7-9,NA,TGTGCCAGCAGCTTAGCGGCATCCGGGGGGCTGGGAGAGACCCAGTACTTC,CASSLAASGGLGETQYF
12,few,TRBJ1-5,TRBV28,NA,TGTGCCAGCAGCGCCCGGGTTCAGCCCCAGCATTTT,CASSARVQPQHF
15,few,TRBJ2-7,TRBV9,TRBD2,TGTGCCAGCAGCCAGGGACTAGCGGTGGGCTACGAGCAGTACTTC,CASSQGLAVGYEQYF
12,few,TRBJ2-7,TRBV6-5,NA,TGTGCCAGCAAGGGGTGGGTTAGCGAGCAGTACTTC,CASKGWVSEQYF
11,NA,TRBJ2-5,TRBV12-3/TRBV12-4,NA,TGTGCCAGCAGCAACTTGCCATCGCAGTACTTC,CASSNLPSQYF
14,NA,TRBJ1-5,TRBV15,NA,TGTGCCACCAGTCGGGCCCCCCACAATCAGCCCCAGCATTTT,CATSRAPHNQPQHF
18,many,TRBJ2-7,TRBV7-8,NA,TGTGCCAGCAGCGCAACCGCGACCCAGGGGCCGAGCTCCTACGAGCAGTACTTC,CASSATATQGPSSYEQYF
17,few,TRBJ1-4,TRBV4-3,TRBD1,TGCGCCAGCAGCCAAGAGGTTCGCAGGGGGCAAAATGAAAAACTGTTTTTT,CASSQEVRRGQNEKLFF
13,many,TRBJ2-5,TRBV19,NA,TGTGCCAGTAGTGGGGCGGGGACGGAAACCCAGTACTTC,CASSGAGTETQYF
15,many,TRBJ2-7,TRBV9,NA,TGTGCCAGCAGCGGCCAAATCACGGGAGTTGGCGAGCAGTACTTC,CASSGQITGVGEQYF
15,many,TRBJ1-6,TRBV10-3,TRBD1,TGTGCCACCAAGGACAGGGCCTCTGGTAATTCACCCCTCCACTTT,CATKDRASGNSPLHF
16,NA,TRBJ1-5,TRBV6-6,TRBD1,TGTGCCAGCAGTAACAGGAGACAGGGAAACGGAAGGCCCCAGCATTTT,CASSNRRQGNGRPQHF
11,few,TRBJ2-1,TRBV5-1,NA,TGCGCCAGCAGGTCGGGGGTTGAGCAGTTCTTC,CASRSGVEQFF
15,NA,TRBJ2-7,TRBV20-1,NA,TGCAGTGCTAGAGATCGCAGGGCCCATCCCTACGAGCAGTACTTC,CSARDRRAHPYEQYF
14,many,TRBJ1-2,TRBV12-3/TRBV12-4,NA,TGTGCCAGCAGGCCTACACAGGTTGCGGCCGGCTACACCTTC,CASRPTQVAAGYTF